The 4 T cell receptor beta chains reported below all come from one sample, sequenced in a study of T cells in localized non-small cell lung cancer. Only in-frame clones appear in the TCRdb table, and some are missing; sequencing was by immunoSEQ multiplex PCR. The sample includes around 50,000 clones, about nine tenths of them seen just once. The sequencing here drew on peripheral blood, taken before any cancer treatment. These receptors all stem from a woman between 35 and 70 years old with stage I lung adenocarcinoma.

This chain uses TRBV6-4 with TRBJ2-7; the D gene is possibly TRBD2 (6 bases). This CDR3 comprises 15 residues. Trimming pared 7 bases from V and 3 bases from J, leaving 19 bases between. The V gene's germline CDR1 is MRHNA and CDR2 SNTAGT. CDR3 nucleotides: TGTGCCAGCAATCACCGGGACGGGGGATTCTACGAGCAGTACTTC. Amino acid sequence: CASNHRDGGFYEQYF.

The J gene is TRBJ1-1, the V gene TRBV7-2; D possibly corresponds to TRBD1 (6 bases). V was trimmed by 4 bases and J by 1 base, leaving 7 bases between them. This CDR3 comprises 13 residues. CDR1 is SGHTA, CDR2 FQGNSA, per germline. The CDR3: CASSWGQNTEAFF. CDR3 nucleotide sequence: TGTGCCAGCAGCTGGGGACAGAACACTGAAGCTTTCTTT.

The genes are TRBV2 and TRBJ2-3, with 12 bases identical to TRBD1. Unmatched junction bases numbered 5, after V lost 4 bases and J lost 3 bases. CDR1 and CDR2 (germline): SNHLY, FYNNEI. The CDR3 consists of 16 residues. In nucleotides, the CDR3 is TGTGCCAGCAGTGCGGGACAGGGGGCTTGGACAGATACGCAGTATTTT. Its protein is CASSAGQGAWTDTQYF.

This sequence joins TRBV20-1 and TRBJ1-2; D is undetermined. The CDR3 runs 11 residues. Germline values: CDR1 DFQATT, CDR2 SNEGSKA (reference sequence). Trimming took 1 base from V and 6 from J, leaving 6 bases between them. The CDR3 coding sequence is TGCAGTGCTAGAGGACCAGATGGCTACACCTTC. This translates into CSARGPDGYTF.